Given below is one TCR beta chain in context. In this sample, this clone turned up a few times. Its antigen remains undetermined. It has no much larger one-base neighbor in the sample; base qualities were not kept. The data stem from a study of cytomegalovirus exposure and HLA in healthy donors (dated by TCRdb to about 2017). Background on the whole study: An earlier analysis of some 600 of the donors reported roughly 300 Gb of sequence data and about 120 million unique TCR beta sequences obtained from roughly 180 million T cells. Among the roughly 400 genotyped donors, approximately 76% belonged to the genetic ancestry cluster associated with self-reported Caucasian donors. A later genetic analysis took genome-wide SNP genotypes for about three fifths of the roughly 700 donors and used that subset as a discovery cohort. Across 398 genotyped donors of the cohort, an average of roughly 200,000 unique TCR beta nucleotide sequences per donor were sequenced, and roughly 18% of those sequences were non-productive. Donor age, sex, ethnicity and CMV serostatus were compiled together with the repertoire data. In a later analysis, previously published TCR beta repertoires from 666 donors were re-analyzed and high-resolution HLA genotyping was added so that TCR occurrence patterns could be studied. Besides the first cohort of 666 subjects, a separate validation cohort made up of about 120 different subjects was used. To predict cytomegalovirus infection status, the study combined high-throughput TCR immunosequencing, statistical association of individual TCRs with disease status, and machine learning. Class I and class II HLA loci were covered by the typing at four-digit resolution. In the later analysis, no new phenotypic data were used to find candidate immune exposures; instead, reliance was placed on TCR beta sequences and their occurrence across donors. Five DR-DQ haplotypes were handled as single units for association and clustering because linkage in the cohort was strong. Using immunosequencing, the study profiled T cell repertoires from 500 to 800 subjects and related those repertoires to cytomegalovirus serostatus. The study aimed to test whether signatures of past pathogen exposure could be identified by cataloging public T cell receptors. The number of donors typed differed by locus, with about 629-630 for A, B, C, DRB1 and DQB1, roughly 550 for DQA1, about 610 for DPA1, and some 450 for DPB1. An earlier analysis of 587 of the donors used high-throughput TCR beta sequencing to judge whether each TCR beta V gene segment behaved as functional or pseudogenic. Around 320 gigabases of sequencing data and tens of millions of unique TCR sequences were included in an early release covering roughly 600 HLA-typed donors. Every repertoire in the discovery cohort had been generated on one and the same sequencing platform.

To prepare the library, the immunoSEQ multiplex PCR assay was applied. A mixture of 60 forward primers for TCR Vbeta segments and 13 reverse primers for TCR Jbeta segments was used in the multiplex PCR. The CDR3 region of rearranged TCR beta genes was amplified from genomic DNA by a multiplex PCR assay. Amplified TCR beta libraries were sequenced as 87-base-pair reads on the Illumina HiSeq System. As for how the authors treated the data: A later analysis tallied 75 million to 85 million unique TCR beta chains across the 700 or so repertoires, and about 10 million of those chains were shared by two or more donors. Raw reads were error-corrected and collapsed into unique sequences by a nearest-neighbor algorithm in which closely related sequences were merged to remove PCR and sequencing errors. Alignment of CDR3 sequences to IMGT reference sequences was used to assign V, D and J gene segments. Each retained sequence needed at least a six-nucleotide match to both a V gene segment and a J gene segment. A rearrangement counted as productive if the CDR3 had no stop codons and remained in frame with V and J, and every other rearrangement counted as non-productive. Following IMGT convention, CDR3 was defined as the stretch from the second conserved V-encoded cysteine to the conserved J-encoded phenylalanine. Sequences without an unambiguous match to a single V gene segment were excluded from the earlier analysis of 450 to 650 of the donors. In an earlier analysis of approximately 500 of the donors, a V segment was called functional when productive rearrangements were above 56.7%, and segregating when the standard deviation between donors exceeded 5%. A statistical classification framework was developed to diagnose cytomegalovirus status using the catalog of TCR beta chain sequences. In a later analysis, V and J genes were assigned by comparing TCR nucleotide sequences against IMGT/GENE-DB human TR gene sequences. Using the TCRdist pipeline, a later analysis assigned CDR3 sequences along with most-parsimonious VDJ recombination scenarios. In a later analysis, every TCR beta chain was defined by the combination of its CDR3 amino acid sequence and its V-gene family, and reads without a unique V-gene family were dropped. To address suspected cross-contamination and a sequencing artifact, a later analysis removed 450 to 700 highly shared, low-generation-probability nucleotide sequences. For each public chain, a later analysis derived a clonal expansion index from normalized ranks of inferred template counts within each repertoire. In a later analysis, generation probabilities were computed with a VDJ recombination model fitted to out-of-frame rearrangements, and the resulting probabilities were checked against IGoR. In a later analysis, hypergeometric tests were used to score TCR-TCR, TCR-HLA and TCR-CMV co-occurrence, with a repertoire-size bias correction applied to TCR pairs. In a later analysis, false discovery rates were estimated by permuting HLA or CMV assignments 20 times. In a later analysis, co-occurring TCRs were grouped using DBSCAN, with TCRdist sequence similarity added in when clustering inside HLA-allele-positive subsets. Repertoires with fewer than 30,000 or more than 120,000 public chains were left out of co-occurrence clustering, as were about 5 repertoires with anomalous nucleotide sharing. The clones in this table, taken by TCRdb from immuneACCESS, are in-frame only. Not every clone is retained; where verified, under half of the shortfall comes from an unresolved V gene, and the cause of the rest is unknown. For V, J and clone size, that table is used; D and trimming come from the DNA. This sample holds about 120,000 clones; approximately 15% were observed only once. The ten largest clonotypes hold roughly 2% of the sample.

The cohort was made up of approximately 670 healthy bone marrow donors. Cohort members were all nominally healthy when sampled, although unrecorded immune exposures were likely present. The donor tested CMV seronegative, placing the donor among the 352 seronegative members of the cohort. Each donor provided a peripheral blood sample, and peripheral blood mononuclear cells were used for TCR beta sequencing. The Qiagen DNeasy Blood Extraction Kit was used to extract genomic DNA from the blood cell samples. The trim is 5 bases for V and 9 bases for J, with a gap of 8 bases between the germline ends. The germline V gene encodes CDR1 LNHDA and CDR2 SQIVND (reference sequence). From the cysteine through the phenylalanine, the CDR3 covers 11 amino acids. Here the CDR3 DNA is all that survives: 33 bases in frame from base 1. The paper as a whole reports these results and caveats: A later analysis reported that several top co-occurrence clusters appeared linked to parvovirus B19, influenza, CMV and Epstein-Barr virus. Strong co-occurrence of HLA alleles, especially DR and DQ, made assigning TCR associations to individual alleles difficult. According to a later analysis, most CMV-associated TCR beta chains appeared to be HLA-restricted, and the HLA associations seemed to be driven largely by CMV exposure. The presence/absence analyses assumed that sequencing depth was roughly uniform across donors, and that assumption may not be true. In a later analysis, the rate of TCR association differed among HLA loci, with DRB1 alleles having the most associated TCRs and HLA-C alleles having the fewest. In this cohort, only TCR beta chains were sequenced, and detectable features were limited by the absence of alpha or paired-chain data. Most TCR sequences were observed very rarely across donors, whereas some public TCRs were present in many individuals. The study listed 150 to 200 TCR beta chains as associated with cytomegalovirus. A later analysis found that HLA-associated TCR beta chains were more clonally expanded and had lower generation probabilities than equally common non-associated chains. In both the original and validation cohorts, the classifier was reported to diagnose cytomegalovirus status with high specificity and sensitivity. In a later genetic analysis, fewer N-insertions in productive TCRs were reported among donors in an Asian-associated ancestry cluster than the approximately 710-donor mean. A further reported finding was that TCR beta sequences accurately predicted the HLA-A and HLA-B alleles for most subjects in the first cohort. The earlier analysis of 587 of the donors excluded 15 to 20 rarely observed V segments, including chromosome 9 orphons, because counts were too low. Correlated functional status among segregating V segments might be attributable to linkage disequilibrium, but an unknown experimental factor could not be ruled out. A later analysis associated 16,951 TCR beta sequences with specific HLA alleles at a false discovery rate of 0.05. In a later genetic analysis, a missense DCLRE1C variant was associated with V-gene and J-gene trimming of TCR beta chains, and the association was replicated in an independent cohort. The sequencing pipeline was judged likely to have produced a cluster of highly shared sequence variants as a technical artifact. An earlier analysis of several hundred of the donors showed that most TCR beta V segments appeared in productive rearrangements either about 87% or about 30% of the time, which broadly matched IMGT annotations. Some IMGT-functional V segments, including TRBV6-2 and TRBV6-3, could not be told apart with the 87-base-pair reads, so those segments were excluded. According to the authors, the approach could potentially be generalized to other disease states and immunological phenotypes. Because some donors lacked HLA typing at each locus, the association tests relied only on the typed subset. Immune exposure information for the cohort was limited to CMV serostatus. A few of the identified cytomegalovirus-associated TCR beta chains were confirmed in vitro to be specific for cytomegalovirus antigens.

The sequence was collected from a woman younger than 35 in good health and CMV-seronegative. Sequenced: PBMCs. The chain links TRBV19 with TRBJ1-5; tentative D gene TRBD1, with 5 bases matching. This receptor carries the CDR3 CASSAGSPQHF. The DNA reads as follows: TGTGCCAGTAGTGCAGGGTCGCCCCAGCATTTT.